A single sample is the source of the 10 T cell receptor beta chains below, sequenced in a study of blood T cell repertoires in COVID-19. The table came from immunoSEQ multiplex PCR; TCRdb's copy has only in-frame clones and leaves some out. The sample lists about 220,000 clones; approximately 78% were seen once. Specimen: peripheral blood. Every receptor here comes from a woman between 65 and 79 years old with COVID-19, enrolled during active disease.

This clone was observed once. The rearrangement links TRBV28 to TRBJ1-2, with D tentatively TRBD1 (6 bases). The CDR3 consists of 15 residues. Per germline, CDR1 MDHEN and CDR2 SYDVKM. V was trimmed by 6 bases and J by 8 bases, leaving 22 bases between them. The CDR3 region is CASRNPGGGGFGYTF. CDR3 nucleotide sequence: TGTGCCAGCAGAAACCCTGGGGGCGGGGGTTTCGGCTACACCTTC.

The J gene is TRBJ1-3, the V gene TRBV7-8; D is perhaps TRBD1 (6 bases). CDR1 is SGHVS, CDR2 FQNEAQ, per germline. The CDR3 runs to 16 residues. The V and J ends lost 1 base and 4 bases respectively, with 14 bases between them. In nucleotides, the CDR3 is TGTGCCAGCAGCTTAGAGGGACAAGGGAAAGGAAACACCATATATTTT. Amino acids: CASSLEGQGKGNTIYF.

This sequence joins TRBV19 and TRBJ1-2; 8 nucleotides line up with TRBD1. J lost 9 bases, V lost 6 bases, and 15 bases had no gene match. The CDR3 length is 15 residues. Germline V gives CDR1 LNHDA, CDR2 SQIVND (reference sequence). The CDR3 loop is CASSIFIGQGIRYTF. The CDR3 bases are TGTGCCAGTAGCATTTTTATCGGACAGGGAATCCGCTACACCTTC. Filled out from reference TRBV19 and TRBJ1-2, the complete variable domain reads DGGITQSPKYLFRKEGQNVTLSCEQNLNHDAMYWYRQDPGQGLRLIYYSQIVNDFQKGDIAEGYSVSREKKESFPLTVTSAQKNPTAFYLCASSIFIGQGIRYTFGSGTRLTVV.

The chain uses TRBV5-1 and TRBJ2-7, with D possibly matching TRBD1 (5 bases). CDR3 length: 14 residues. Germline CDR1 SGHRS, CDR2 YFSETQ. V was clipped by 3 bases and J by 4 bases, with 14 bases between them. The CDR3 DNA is TGCGCCAGCAGCTCCCAGGGCCAGGGTTACGAGCAGTACTTC. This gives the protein CASSSQGQGYEQYF.

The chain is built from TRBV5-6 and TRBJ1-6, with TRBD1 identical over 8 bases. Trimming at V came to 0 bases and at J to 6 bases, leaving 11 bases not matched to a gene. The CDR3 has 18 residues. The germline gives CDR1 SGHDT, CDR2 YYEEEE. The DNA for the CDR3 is TGTGCCAGCAGCTTGGGAGTGGCAGGGGGCGATCTTAATTCACCCCTCCACTTT. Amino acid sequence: CASSLGVAGGDLNSPLHF.

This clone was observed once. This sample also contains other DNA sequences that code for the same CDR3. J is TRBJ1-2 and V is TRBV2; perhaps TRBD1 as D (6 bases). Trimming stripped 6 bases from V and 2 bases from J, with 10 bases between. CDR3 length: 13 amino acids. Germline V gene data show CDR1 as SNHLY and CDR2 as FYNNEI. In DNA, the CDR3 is TGTGCCAGCAGGATTGACAGGAACTATGGCTACACCTTC. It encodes CASRIDRNYGYTF.

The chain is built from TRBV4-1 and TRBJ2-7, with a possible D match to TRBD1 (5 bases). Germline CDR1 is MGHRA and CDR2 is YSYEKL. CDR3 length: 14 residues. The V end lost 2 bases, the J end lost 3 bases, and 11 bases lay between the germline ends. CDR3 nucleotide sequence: TGCGCCAGCAGCCAAATCAGGGAATTCTACGAGCAGTACTTC. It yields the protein CASSQIREFYEQYF.

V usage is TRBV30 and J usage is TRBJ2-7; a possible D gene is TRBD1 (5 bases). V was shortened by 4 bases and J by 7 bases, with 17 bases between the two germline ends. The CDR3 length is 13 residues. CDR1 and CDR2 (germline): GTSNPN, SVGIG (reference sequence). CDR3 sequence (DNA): TGTGCCTGGAACCCACAGGCTTTCGGGGAGCAGTACTTC. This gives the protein CAWNPQAFGEQYF. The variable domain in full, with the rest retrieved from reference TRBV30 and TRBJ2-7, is SQTIHQWPATLVQPVGSPLSLECTVEGTSNPNLYWYRQAAGRGLQLLFYSVGIGQISSEVPQNLSASRPQDRQFILSSKKLLLSDSGFYLCAWNPQAFGEQYFGPGTRLTVT.

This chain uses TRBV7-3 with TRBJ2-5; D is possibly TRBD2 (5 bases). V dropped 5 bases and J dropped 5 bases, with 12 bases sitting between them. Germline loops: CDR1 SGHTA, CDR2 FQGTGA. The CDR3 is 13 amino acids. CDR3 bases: TGTGCCAGCAGCATAGGGAGTTGGGAGACCCAGTACTTC. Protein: CASSIGSWETQYF.

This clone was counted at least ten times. The CDR3 DNA follows: TGTGCCACCACCTATGGCGGGAGTATCGAGGAGGGTTTGATATTTCCCTACGAGCAGTACTTC. Protein sequence: CATTYGGSIEEGLIFPYEQYF. V and J are TRBV9 and TRBJ2-7; 7 bases are shared with TRBD2. V lost 9 bases to trimming and J lost 2 bases; unmatched junction nucleotides: 32. This CDR3 comprises 21 residues. Germline values: CDR1 SGDLS, CDR2 YYNGEE.